The clone carrying this T cell receptor beta chain was detected only once. The data are from a study of blood T cell repertoires in COVID-19. As for the study in general: There were acute and convalescent COVID-19 samples, and they came from the United States, Italy and Spain.

As processed by the authors: Researchers report that nucleated cell counts were estimated from reference gene primer amplification. Generated by immunoSEQ multiplex PCR, the TCRdb table keeps only in-frame clones and is missing some. That table gives V, J and clone size, and the DNA gave D and trimming. The table records 250,000 or so clones, about 90% of them present only once. V lost 7 bases and J lost 3, with 14 bases in between. Germline CDR1 reads MNHEY; CDR2 reads SVGAGI. This CDR3 has 14 residues. This receptor was taken from a woman in her 30s with acute COVID-19. The sequenced sample was PBMCs or T cells enriched from blood (not recorded which). The chain recombines TRBV6-5 with TRBJ2-3; tentatively, D is TRBD2 (6 bases). The CDR3 DNA follows: TGTGCCAGCAAGGATGGGGCGGGAACAGATACGCAGTATTTT. It specifies CASKDGAGTDTQYF.